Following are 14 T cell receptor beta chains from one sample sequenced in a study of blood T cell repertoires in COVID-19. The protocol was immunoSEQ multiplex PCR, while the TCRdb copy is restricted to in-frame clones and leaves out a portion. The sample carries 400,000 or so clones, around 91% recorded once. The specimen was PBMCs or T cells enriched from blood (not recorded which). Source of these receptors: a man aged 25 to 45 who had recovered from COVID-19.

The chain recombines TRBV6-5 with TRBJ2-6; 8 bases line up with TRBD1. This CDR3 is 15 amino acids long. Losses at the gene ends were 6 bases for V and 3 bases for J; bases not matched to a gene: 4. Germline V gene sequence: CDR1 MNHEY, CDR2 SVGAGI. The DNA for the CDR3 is TGTGCCAGCAGGCGCACAGGGGGTGGGGCCAACGTCCTGACTTTC. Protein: CASRRTGGGANVLTF.

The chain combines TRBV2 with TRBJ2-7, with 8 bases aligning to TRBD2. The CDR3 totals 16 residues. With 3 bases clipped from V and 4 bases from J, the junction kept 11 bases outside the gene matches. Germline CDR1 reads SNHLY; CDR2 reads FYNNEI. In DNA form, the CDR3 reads TGTGCCAGCAGTGAGTCGAGGGGCGGGAGGAGGTACGAGCAGTACTTC. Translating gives CASSESRGGRRYEQYF.

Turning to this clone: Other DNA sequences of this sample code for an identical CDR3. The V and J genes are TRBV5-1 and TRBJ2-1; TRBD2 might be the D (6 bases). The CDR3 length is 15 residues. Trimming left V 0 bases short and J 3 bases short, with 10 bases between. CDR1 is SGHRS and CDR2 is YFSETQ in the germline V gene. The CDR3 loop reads CASSLAGGIYNEQFF. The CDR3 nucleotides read TGCGCCAGCAGCTTGGCCGGAGGGATCTACAATGAGCAGTTCTTC.

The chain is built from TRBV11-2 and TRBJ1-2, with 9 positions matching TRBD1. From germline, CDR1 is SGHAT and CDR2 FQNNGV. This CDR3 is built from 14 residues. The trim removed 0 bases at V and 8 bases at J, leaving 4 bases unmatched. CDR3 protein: CASSLEDRGSGYTF. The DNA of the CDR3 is TGTGCCAGCAGCTTAGAGGACAGGGGATCCGGCTACACCTTC.

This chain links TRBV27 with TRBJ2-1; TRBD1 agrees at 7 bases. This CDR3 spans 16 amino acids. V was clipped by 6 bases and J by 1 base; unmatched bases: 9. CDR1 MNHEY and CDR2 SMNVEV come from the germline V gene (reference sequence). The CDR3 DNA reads TGTGCCAGCAGGATCTTTACAGGGGCGTCCTACAATGAGCAGTTCTTC. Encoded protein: CASRIFTGASYNEQFF.

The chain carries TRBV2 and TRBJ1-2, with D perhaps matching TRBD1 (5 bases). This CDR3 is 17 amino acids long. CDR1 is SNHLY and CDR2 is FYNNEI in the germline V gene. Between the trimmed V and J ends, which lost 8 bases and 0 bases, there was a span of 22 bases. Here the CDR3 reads CASQPPAGREANYGYTF. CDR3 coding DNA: TGTGCCAGCCAACCCCCTGCAGGGCGGGAGGCTAACTATGGCTACACCTTC.

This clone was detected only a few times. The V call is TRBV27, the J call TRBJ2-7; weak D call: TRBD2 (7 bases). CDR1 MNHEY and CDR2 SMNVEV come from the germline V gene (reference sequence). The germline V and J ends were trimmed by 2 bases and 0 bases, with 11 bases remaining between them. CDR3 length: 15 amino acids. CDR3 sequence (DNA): TGTGCCAGCAGTTTAGGGGGCGGGAGCTCCTACGAGCAGTACTTC. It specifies CASSLGGGSSYEQYF.

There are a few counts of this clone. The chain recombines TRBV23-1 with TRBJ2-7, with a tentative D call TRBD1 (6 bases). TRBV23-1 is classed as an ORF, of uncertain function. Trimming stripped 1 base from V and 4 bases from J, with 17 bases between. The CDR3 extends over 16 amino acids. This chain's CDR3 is CASSQYGQSCSYEQYF. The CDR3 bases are TGCGCCAGCAGTCAATACGGACAGAGCTGCAGTTACGAGCAGTACTTC.

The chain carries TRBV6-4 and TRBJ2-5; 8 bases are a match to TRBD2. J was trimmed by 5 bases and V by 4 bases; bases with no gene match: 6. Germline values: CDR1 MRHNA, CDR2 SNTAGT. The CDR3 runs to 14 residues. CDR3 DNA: TGTGCCAGCAGTGCCTCCGGGGGGGCGGAGACCCAGTACTTC. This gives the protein CASSASGGAETQYF.

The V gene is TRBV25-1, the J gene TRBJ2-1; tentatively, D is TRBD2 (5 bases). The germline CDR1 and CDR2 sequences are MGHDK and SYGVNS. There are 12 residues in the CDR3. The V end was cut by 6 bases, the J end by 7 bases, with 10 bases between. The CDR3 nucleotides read TGTGCCAGCAGCTGGACGGGGAATGAGCAGTTCTTC. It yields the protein CASSWTGNEQFF.

Written as DNA, the CDR3 is TGTGCCAGCAGCACAGGGTCGGGGTCACCCCTCCACTTT. Amino acid sequence: CASSTGSGSPLHF. The V and J genes are TRBV9 and TRBJ1-6; tentatively, D is TRBD1 (6 bases). Trimming removed 4 bases at V and 10 bases at J, with 12 bases between. CDR1 SGDLS and CDR2 YYNGEE come from the germline V gene. The CDR3 has 13 amino acids.

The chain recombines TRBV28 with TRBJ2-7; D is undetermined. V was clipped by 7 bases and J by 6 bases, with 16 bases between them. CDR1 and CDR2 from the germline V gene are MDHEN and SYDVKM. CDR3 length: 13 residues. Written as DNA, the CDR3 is TGTGCCAGCATCAAGAACTCAAACTCCGAGCAGTACTTC. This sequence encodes CASIKNSNSEQYF.

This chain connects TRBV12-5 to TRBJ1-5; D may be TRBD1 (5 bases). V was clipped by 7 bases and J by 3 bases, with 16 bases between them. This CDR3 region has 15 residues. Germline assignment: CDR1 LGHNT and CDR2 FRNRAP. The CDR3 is CASALGGGSNQPQHF. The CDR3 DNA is TGTGCTAGTGCTCTCGGGGGGGGATCCAATCAGCCCCAGCATTTT.

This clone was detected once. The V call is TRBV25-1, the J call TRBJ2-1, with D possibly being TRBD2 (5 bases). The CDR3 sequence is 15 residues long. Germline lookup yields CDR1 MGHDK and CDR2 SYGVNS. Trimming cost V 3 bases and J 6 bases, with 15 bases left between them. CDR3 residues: CASSDPGRGGNEQFF. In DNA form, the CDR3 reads TGTGCCAGCAGTGATCCGGGTCGGGGTGGCAATGAGCAGTTCTTC.